Below, 13 T cell receptor beta chains from the same sample are listed, as sequenced in a study of blood T cells in healthy people across ages. For the second PCR, which ran for about 6 to 12 cycles, a sample-barcoded 5' primer and a J-beta primer mix were used. TCRdb ran MiXCR on the 5' RACE reads and lists one entry per CDR3 protein. Among fewer than 950,000 distinct CDR3 sequences, 35% to 40% were seen once, and the ten largest hold roughly 13%. Sequencing was performed on blood. Receptors originate from a man aged 18 to 35 in good health.

This clonotype was observed a handful of times. This sequence joins TRBV20-1 and TRBJ2-3; TRBD2 agrees at 10 bases. V was clipped by 0 bases and J by 6 bases; unmatched bases: 6. The CDR3 length is 15 residues. Germline loops: CDR1 DFQATT, CDR2 SNEGSKA (reference sequence). The CDR3: CSARDKRGGVDTQYF. The DNA for the CDR3 is TGCAGTGCTAGAGACAAGCGGGGGGGCGTCGATACGCAGTATTTT.

This clonotype appeared a single time. The rearrangement links TRBV4-3 to TRBJ1-4, with a tentative D call TRBD1 (5 bases). V was pared by 0 bases and J by 8 bases, with 13 bases between. The V gene's germline CDR1 is LGHNA and CDR2 YSLEER. This CDR3 is 15 amino acids long. The CDR3 sequence: CASSQDDGEGEKLFF. The CDR3 nucleotides read TGCGCCAGCAGCCAAGACGACGGAGAGGGGGAAAAACTGTTTTTT.

The V call is TRBV12-3 or TRBV12-4, the J call TRBJ2-5, with D perhaps matching TRBD1 (6 bases). The CDR3 is 13 residues long. Between the trimmed V and J ends, which lost 3 bases and 11 bases, there was a span of 16 bases. In DNA form, the CDR3 reads TGTGCCAGCAGTTTGGGACAAATCTATGAGCAGTACTTC. Its protein product is CASSLGQIYEQYF.

This clonotype turned up a few times. The gene calls are TRBV20-1 and TRBJ2-3; 7 bases agree with TRBD2. Trimming cost V 7 bases and J 1 base; bases outside gene matches: 5. The V gene's germline CDR1 is DFQATT and CDR2 SNEGSKA (reference sequence). The CDR3 contains 13 residues. The CDR3 loop reads CSDGGSGTDTQYF. CDR3 DNA sequence: TGCAGTGATGGCGGGAGCGGCACAGATACGCAGTATTTT.

The genes are TRBV27 and TRBJ1-4, with D hard to call. V shed 6 bases and J shed 3 bases, with 11 bases lying between them. The CDR3 is 14 amino acids. Germline V gene lookup returns CDR1 MNHEY and CDR2 SMNVEV (reference sequence). The CDR3 reads CASRDVSPNEKLFF. In DNA, the CDR3 is TGTGCCAGCAGGGACGTCTCCCCTAATGAAAAACTGTTTTTT.

V and J are TRBV10-3 and TRBJ1-2; tentative D call: TRBD1 (5 bases). From germline, CDR1 is ENHRY and CDR2 SYGVKD. Deletions cut 3 bases from V and 2 bases from J, with 13 bases between. This CDR3 is built from 15 residues. The CDR3 nucleotides are TGTGCCATCAGTGATGAGGAGAACAGGAACTATGGCTACACCTTC. It codes for CAISDEENRNYGYTF.

The CDR3 nucleotides read TGCGCCAGCAGCTTGACTAGCGCCGAAGGCAATGAGCAGTACTTC. It translates to CASSLTSAEGNEQYF. The chain recombines TRBV5-1 with TRBJ2-5, with 7 bases identical to TRBD2. The junction had 14 bases not matched to a gene; V was cut back by 1 base and J by 11 bases. Germline CDR1 SGHRS, CDR2 YFSETQ. This CDR3 contains 15 residues.

CDR3 nucleotides: TGTGCCAGCAGTCCCCGGGGGGGACGGAATGAGCAGTACTTC. Amino acids: CASSPRGGRNEQYF. V and J are TRBV6-2 or TRBV6-3 and TRBJ2-1, with TRBD2 identical over 8 bases. Gene TRBJ2-7 matches the end of the DNA better, so the J call may be wrong. Germline loops: CDR1 MNHEY, CDR2 SVGEGT. The CDR3 has 14 residues.

This clonotype occurred a few times. The chain combines TRBV18 with TRBJ2-7, with D tentatively TRBD1 (5 bases). The CDR3 length is 14 residues. Trimming cost V 1 base and J 1 base, with 8 bases left between them. CDR1 is KGHSH, CDR2 LQKENI, per germline. CDR3: CASSPLTESYEQYF. CDR3 DNA sequence: TGTGCCAGCTCACCACTGACAGAGTCCTACGAGCAGTACTTC.

This clonotype was found many times. V is TRBV12-3 or TRBV12-4 and J is TRBJ2-5, with a possible D match to TRBD1 (6 bases). Trimming pared 8 bases from V and 1 base from J, leaving 11 bases between. The CDR3 has 13 amino acids. The CDR3 DNA reads TGTGCCAGCGGAAGGACAGTCCAAGAGACCCAGTACTTC. Translating gives CASGRTVQETQYF.

This clonotype was detected once. The chain has TRBV7-3 and TRBJ2-6; the D call may be TRBD1 or TRBD2 (5 bases each). The ends were cut back, 5 bases at V and 18 bases at J, with 23 bases in the middle. This CDR3 has 14 amino acids. Germline V gene data show CDR1 as SGHTA and CDR2 as FQGTGA. The DNA for the CDR3 is TGTGCCAGCAGCGTAAACGGTGCAGGGACCGACCCGACTTTC. Its translation: CASSVNGAGTDPTF.

The chain employs TRBV4-1 and TRBJ2-1; D possibly corresponds to TRBD1 (6 bases). The CDR3 runs to 14 residues. Trimming stripped 2 bases from V and 8 bases from J, with 13 bases between. Germline V lookup: CDR1 MGHRA, CDR2 YSYEKL. CDR3 protein: CASSQPTGIDEQFF. The DNA of the CDR3 is TGCGCCAGCAGCCAACCCACAGGGATCGATGAGCAGTTCTTC.

The chain links TRBV6-5 to TRBJ2-3; tentatively, D is TRBD1 or TRBD2 (5 bases each). The CDR3 sequence is 16 residues long. The V gene's germline CDR1 is MNHEY and CDR2 SVGAGI. Trimming cost V 0 bases and J 4 bases, with 14 bases left between them. CDR3 DNA sequence: TGTGCCAGCAGTTACTCGGAAACCCCGGGGCCAGATACGCAGTATTTT. Translation: CASSYSETPGPDTQYF.